The clone carrying this T cell receptor beta chain was seen a few times. Expressed TCRB transcripts got sequenced, as all isolated RNA was reverse transcribed. Sequencing was performed with immunoSEQ multiplex PCR; in TCRdb, only in-frame clones are kept and a portion is missing. This repertoire shows hundreds of thousands of clones, 15% to 19% found once; its top ten account for approximately 0.093%. This specimen belongs to a study of beta chain features in type 1 diabetes. The wider study: Examination spanned 100 million to 120 million sorted cells from all samples.

The CDR3 runs 13 residues. The V and J ends lost 8 bases and 0 bases respectively, with 10 bases between them. Germline assignment: CDR1 MDHEN and CDR2 SYDVKM. The clonotype comes from a man younger than 30 in good health. The V gene is TRBV28, the J gene TRBJ1-2; D gene uncertain. The sequenced sample consisted of naive CD4+ T cells from blood. CDR3: CASAGFPNYGYTF. The CDR3 DNA is TGTGCCAGCGCAGGATTTCCTAACTATGGCTACACCTTC.